One sample yielded the 23 T cell receptor beta chains listed below, sequenced in a study of graft-versus-host responses after intestinal transplantation. This table comes from immunoSEQ multiplex PCR, and its TCRdb copy is limited to in-frame clones, with some not included. This table holds roughly 51,000 clones, approximately 88% found once. No cognate antigen is known for these TCRs. This specimen was unstimulated CD4+ T cells sorted from spleen or lymph node cells, taken before transplant. These receptors originate from a human donor who was the organ donor for an intestinal transplant.

The chain uses TRBV4-2 and TRBJ2-7; 11 bases map to TRBD2. Germline trimming cut 3 bases from V and 4 bases from J; bases unmatched to any gene: 5. The germline gives CDR1 LGHNA, CDR2 YNFKEQ. The CDR3 extends over 15 amino acids. The CDR3 protein is CASSHTSGSDYEQYF. Here the CDR3 DNA reads TGTGCCAGCAGCCATACTAGCGGGAGCGATTACGAGCAGTACTTC.

CDR3 nucleotide sequence: TGTGCCAGCAGACCGAACATAGGACAGGCGAGTTACTATGGCTACACCTTC. This gives the protein CASRPNIGQASYYGYTF. The chain has TRBV27 and TRBJ1-2, with 7 bases fitting TRBD1. With V trimmed by 6 bases and J by 3 bases, 16 bases remained unmatched. CDR1 and CDR2 from the germline V gene are MNHEY and SMNVEV (reference sequence). The CDR3 is made up of 17 amino acids.

The J gene is TRBJ1-4, the V gene TRBV5-4; no definite D call. Germline CDR1 reads SGHNT; CDR2 reads YYREEE (reference sequence). The CDR3 runs 17 residues. Trimming shortened V by 4 bases and J by 0 bases, and 16 bases separated the two germline ends. This chain's CDR3 is CASSPAGPHSTNEKLFF. In DNA, the CDR3 is TGTGCCAGCAGCCCGGCAGGCCCCCACTCAACTAATGAAAAACTGTTTTTT.

The V and J genes are TRBV6-1 and TRBJ1-2; 7 nucleotides align to TRBD1. Germline V gives CDR1 MNHNS, CDR2 SASEGT. V trimming: 2 bases; J trimming: 4 bases; junction bases outside the gene matches: 1. The CDR3 extends over 13 amino acids. CDR3 bases: TGTGCCAGCAGTGAATCAGGGGGCTATGGCTACACCTTC. It specifies CASSESGGYGYTF.

The V and J genes are TRBV7-9 and TRBJ1-2; D remains ambiguous. V dropped 6 bases and J dropped 7 bases, with 18 bases sitting between them. The germline gives CDR1 SEHNR, CDR2 FQNEAQ (reference sequence). This CDR3 has 14 residues. The CDR3 DNA is TGTGCCAGCAGTCCAATGGGGTTCGAGGGTGGCTACACCTTC. Its protein product is CASSPMGFEGGYTF.

The chain links TRBV27 to TRBJ2-2; D possibly corresponds to TRBD2 (5 bases). Germline loops: CDR1 MNHEY, CDR2 SMNVEV (reference sequence). Trimming shortened V by 2 bases and J by 4 bases, and 8 bases separated the two germline ends. This CDR3 region has 14 residues. CDR3 DNA sequence: TGTGCCAGCAGTTTACTAGCTCCCACCGGGGAGCTGTTTTTT. Translated, it gives CASSLLAPTGELFF.

The chain couples TRBV7-3 to TRBJ2-1; TRBD2 aligns across 8 bases. J lost 6 bases, V lost 2 bases, and 6 bases had no gene match. This CDR3 contains 15 residues. Germline V gene sequence: CDR1 SGHTA, CDR2 FQGTGA. CDR3 nucleotides: TGTGCCAGCAGCTTAGCGGGAGGTCGGGGCAATGAGCAGTTCTTC. Translated, it gives CASSLAGGRGNEQFF.

In DNA form, the CDR3 reads TGCGCCAGCAGCTTGGCTCGGGAGGGGCCAGATACGCAGTATTTT. This codes for CASSLAREGPDTQYF. The V and J genes are TRBV5-1 and TRBJ2-3; TRBD2 matches at 8 bases. V was clipped by 0 bases and J by 4 bases; unmatched bases: 4. Germline CDR1 reads SGHRS; CDR2 reads YFSETQ. CDR3 length: 15 amino acids.

The J gene is TRBJ1-4, the V gene TRBV6-6; D is possibly TRBD1 (5 bases). Trimming cost V 6 bases and J 8 bases, with 13 bases left between them. The CDR3 is 13 residues long. CDR1 and CDR2 (germline): MNHNY, SVGAGI (reference sequence). In nucleotides, the CDR3 is TGTGCCAGCAGGCCCCAGGGAGGGGAAAAACTGTTTTTT. Encoded protein: CASRPQGGEKLFF.

This clone is a singleton in its sample. The J gene is TRBJ2-3, the V gene TRBV6-6; 11 nucleotides match TRBD2. V gave up 7 bases and J gave up 4 bases; unmatched junction bases: 4. Germline V gives CDR1 MNHNY, CDR2 SVGAGI (reference sequence). The CDR3 sequence is 14 residues long. The CDR3 region is CASKNSGRADTQYF. CDR3 nucleotides: TGTGCCAGCAAAAATAGCGGGAGGGCAGATACGCAGTATTTT.

J is TRBJ2-1 and V is TRBV14; tentative D call: TRBD2 (6 bases). CDR3 length equals 16 residues. CDR1 is SGHDN and CDR2 is FVKESK in the germline V gene. Trimming took off 3 bases at V and 3 bases at J, with 15 bases between the two ends. The CDR3 is CASSHPGLHFYNEQFF. CDR3 nucleotides: TGTGCCAGCAGCCACCCGGGACTTCATTTCTACAATGAGCAGTTCTTC.

The chain links TRBV6-5 to TRBJ1-4; 9 bases map to TRBD1. The V and J ends lost 4 bases and 10 bases, in that order; junction bases with no gene match: 10. Germline values: CDR1 MNHEY, CDR2 SVGAGI. The length of the CDR3 is 15 residues. CDR3 region: CASSSTRTGEGKLFF. The CDR3 DNA sequence: TGTGCCAGCAGTTCTACCCGGACAGGGGAAGGAAAACTGTTTTTT.

The rearrangement uses TRBV5-1 and TRBJ2-1, with D maybe TRBD1 (5 bases). Germline V CDR1 and CDR2: SGHRS, YFSETQ. The CDR3 is 12 amino acids. CDR3 DNA: TGCCCCCTAGGGGTCCGGGCGAATGAGCAGTTCTTC. This encodes CPLGVRANEQFF.

This clone was detected only once. The rearrangement joins TRBV19 to TRBJ1-5, with 9 bases lining up with TRBD1. This CDR3 contains 17 residues. Trimming took 1 base from V and 6 from J; bases not matched to a gene: 10. Germline V CDR1 and CDR2: LNHDA, SQIVND (reference sequence). The CDR3 loop reads CASSIADGGTGFQPQHF. As DNA, the CDR3 is TGTGCCAGTAGTATAGCCGATGGGGGGACAGGGTTTCAGCCCCAGCATTTT.

This sequence joins TRBV28 and TRBJ1-2; 12 bases map to TRBD1. The CDR3 is made up of 15 amino acids. Germline CDR1 and CDR2: MDHEN and SYDVKM. Trimming removed 2 bases from V and 2 bases from J; junction bases left unmatched: 0. Here the CDR3 DNA reads TGTGCCAGCAGTTTAGGGACAGGGGGCAACTATGGCTACACCTTC. It yields the protein CASSLGTGGNYGYTF.

Worth noting for this clone: Within the sample, other DNA sequences also encode this same CDR3. The CDR3 bases are TGTGCCAGCAGCCTGTTGGGACAATATAACGAGCAGTACTTC. As protein: CASSLLGQYNEQYF. This sequence joins TRBV5-4 and TRBJ2-7, with D perhaps matching TRBD1 (6 bases). Deletions cut 4 bases from V and 5 bases from J, with 16 bases between. Per the germline V gene, CDR1 is SGHNT and CDR2 is YYREEE (reference sequence). This CDR3 has 14 amino acids. Full variable domain (missing parts from reference TRBV5-4 and TRBJ2-7): ETGVTQSPTHLIKTRGQQVTLRCSSQSGHNTVSWYQQALGQGPQFIFQYYREEENGRGNFPPRFSGLQFPNYSSELNVNALELDDSALYLCASSLLGQYNEQYFGPGTRLTVT.

V gene TRBV9 combines with J gene TRBJ2-1; 7 bases map to TRBD2. V dropped 4 bases and J dropped 4; count of bases not matched to a gene: 8. Germline CDR1 and CDR2: SGDLS and YYNGEE. The CDR3 has 15 residues. CDR3 loop: CASSLTGGSYNEQFF. The CDR3 DNA reads TGTGCCAGCAGCTTAACAGGCGGGAGTTACAATGAGCAGTTCTTC.

This rearrangement joins TRBV4-1 to TRBJ1-4, with 9 bases that match TRBD1. The J segment lost 7 bases and the V segment lost 4 bases, leaving 13 bases of the junction unmatched. Germline CDR1 MGHRA, CDR2 YSYEKL. The CDR3 is 17 residues long. The CDR3 loop reads CASSLGQGPILSEKLFF. The CDR3 nucleotides are TGCGCCAGCAGCCTAGGACAGGGGCCAATTTTAAGTGAAAAACTGTTTTTT.

J is TRBJ2-1 and V is TRBV19; tentatively, D is TRBD2 (6 bases). Germline V gene data show CDR1 as LNHDA and CDR2 as SQIVND (reference sequence). The V end was cut by 6 bases, the J end by 9 bases, with 21 bases between. The CDR3 contains 15 residues. For the CDR3, the DNA is TGTGCCAGTAGCCGGAACACTAGCCCCCTAAGTGAGCAGTTCTTC. Encoded protein: CASSRNTSPLSEQFF.

The V gene is TRBV6-1, the J gene TRBJ2-3, with 11 bases lining up with TRBD2. The CDR3 runs 14 residues. Germline V gene sequence: CDR1 MNHNS, CDR2 SASEGT. V shed 6 bases, J shed 3 bases, and the junction held 2 bases outside the gene matches. CDR3 nucleotide sequence: TGTGCCAGCAGCCTAGCGGGAGGAACAGATACGCAGTATTTT. It translates to CASSLAGGTDTQYF.

This clone was observed a few times. The rearrangement uses TRBV28 and TRBJ1-1, with TRBD1 identical over 7 bases. The CDR3 contains 14 residues. V gave up 6 bases and J gave up 0 bases; unmatched junction bases: 4. Germline V CDR1 and CDR2: MDHEN, SYDVKM. This CDR3 reads CASRRDSMNTEAFF. CDR3 DNA sequence: TGTGCCAGCAGAAGGGACAGCATGAACACTGAAGCTTTCTTT.

This clone was seen once. The chain couples TRBV23-1 to TRBJ1-5; 9 bases line up with TRBD1. TRBV23-1 qualifies as an ORF whose function is uncertain. Unmatched junction bases numbered 8, after V lost 6 bases and J lost 5 bases. The CDR3 extends over 15 amino acids. The CDR3 nucleotides read TGCGCCAGCAGCGGGAGGACAGGGGATGATCAGCCCCAGCATTTT. Amino acids: CASSGRTGDDQPQHF.

The V and J genes are TRBV7-3 and TRBJ2-3; D not certain. This CDR3 is 14 amino acids long. Per germline, CDR1 SGHTA and CDR2 FQGTGA. Trimming removed 5 bases from V and 6 bases from J, with 15 bases in between. CDR3 bases: TGTGCCAGCAGCCCCGGAGCATCAACGGATACGCAGTATTTT. This translates into CASSPGASTDTQYF. The full variable domain, with the rest looked up from reference TRBV7-3 and TRBJ2-3, is GAGVSQTPSNKVTEKGKYVELRCDPISGHTALYWYRQSLGQGPEFLIYFQGTGAADDSGLPNDRFFAVRPEGSVSTLKIQRTERGDSAVYLCASSPGASTDTQYFGPGTRLTVL.